Listed below are T cell receptor beta chains from one sample, sequenced in a study of shared clonotypes between healthy human individuals. Sequencing was performed with immunoSEQ multiplex PCR; in TCRdb, only in-frame clones are kept and a portion is missing. The data hold 1.5 million to 2.5 million clones, with about 95% observed a single time. Specimen: naive CD8+ T cells sorted from blood. The receptors derive from a man aged 18-30 years in good health. Each CDR3 is given with its conserved first and last residue.

v_gene	CDR3aa
TRBV6-5	CASSYSTTPTNEKLFF
TRBV28	CASSLLPLNTEAFF
TRBV27	CASRPSWGSFNQPQHF
TRBV27	CASKKDRDSVNEQFF
TRBV6-5	CASSYSSPGRDGYTF
TRBV11-2	CASGGILNEQFF
TRBV6-5	CASSYGVGYSPLHF
TRBV4-1	CASSQTGGFEKLFF
TRBV28	CASSPDRAYNEQFF
TRBV9	CASSDRDRDGETQYF
TRBV25-1	CASSIGMNTEAFF
TRBV7-2	CASSLATGTVNTEAFF
TRBV10-3	CAISESGQVNTEAFF
TRBV5-6	CASSLAGSYNSPLHF
TRBV5-1	CASSAGGTGGSYEQYF
TRBV6-5	CASSYSLAGAEDTQYF
TRBV6-5	CASSYSEGYTGELFF
TRBV6-1	CASSPRTGELFF
TRBV4-3	CASSQDRQGGTGELFF
TRBV4-3	CASSQERNGHYEQYF
TRBV4-2	CASSQDRGLGQVEQYF
TRBV7-9	CASSLVGASSYEQYF
TRBV7-9	CASSLAQGDVTEAFF
TRBV7-9	CASSPPSDRSYEQYF
TRBV6-5	CASSYLTGLKYEQYF
TRBV7-3	CASSDLAPPYNEQFF
TRBV7-9	CASSLTSGDNEQFF
TRBV18	CASSPIEATHRTTNEKLFF
TRBV10-3	CAISGAWGGGVPLHF
TRBV6-5	CASTYRGIPETQYF
TRBV6-6	CASSPEEAASYGYTF
TRBV28	CASSSLTGGNTEAFF
TRBV5-6	CASSPGTWADGVYYGYTF
TRBV11-1	CASSLVEGWETQYF
TRBV28	CASSSAGGNTEAFF
TRBV27	CASSLSSQGNGYTF
TRBV19	CASSIVLADNRNIQYF
TRBV12-5	CASAWGGENTGELFF
TRBV6-5	CASSYSWGDKYNEQFF